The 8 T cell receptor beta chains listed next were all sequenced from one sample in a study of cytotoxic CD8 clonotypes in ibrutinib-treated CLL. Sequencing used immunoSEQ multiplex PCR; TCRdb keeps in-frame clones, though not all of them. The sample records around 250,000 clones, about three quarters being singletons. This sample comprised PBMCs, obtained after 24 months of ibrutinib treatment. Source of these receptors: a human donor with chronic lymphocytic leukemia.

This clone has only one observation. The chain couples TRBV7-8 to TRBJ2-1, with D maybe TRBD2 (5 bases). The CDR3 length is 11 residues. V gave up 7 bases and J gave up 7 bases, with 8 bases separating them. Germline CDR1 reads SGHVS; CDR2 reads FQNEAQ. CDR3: CASTERNEQFF. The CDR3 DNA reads TGTGCCAGCACCGAGCGGAATGAGCAGTTCTTC.

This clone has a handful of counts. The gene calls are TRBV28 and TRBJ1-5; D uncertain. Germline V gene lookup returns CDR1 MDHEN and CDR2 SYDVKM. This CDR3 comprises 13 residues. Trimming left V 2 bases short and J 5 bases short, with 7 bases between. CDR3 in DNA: TGTGCCAGCAGTTTACAGAAGCATCAGCCCCAGCATTTT. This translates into CASSLQKHQPQHF. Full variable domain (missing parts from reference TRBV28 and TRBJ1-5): DVKVTQSSRYLVKRTGEKVFLECVQDMDHENMFWYRQDPGLGLRLIYFSYDVKMKEKGDIPEGYSVSREKKERFSLILESASTNQTSMYLCASSLQKHQPQHFGDGTRLSIL.

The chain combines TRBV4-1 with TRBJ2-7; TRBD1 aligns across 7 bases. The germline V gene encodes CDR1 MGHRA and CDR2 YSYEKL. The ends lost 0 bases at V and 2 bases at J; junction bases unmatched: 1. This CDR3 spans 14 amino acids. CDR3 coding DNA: TGCGCCAGCAGCCAAGATACAGGGGCCTACGAGCAGTACTTC. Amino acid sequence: CASSQDTGAYEQYF.

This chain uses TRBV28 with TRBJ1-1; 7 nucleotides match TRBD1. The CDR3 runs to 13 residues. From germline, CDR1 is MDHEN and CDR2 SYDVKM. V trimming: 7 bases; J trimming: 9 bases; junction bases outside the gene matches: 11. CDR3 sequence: CASTPRRGSQAFF. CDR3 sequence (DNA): TGTGCCAGCACTCCTCGCAGGGGGTCTCAAGCTTTCTTT.

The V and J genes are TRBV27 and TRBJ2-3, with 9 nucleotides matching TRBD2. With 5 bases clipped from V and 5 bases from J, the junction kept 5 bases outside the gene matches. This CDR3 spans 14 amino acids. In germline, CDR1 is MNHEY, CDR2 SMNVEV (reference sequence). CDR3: CASSPLAGLDTQYF. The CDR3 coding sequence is TGTGCCAGCAGTCCCCTAGCGGGATTAGATACGCAGTATTTT.

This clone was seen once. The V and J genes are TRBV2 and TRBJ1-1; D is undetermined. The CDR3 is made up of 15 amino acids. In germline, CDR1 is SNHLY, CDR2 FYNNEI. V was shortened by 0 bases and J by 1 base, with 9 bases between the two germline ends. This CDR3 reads CASSEAGQENTEAFF. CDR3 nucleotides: TGTGCCAGCAGTGAAGCTGGGCAGGAGAACACTGAAGCTTTCTTT. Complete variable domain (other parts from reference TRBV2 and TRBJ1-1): EPEVTQTPSHQVTQMGQEVILRCVPISNHLYFYWYRQILGQKVEFLVSFYNNEISEKSEIFDDQFSVERPDGSNFTLKIRSTKLEDSAMYFCASSEAGQENTEAFFGQGTRLTVV.

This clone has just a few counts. In DNA, the CDR3 is TGTGCCAGTATGGATTTTGGGGCAGGGAGTAATCAGCCCCAGCATTTT. This encodes CASMDFGAGSNQPQHF. V and J are TRBV19 and TRBJ1-5, with D perhaps TRBD1 (5 bases). In germline, CDR1 is LNHDA, CDR2 SQIVND (reference sequence). V was trimmed by 7 bases and J by 4 bases, leaving 20 bases between them. The CDR3 has 16 residues.

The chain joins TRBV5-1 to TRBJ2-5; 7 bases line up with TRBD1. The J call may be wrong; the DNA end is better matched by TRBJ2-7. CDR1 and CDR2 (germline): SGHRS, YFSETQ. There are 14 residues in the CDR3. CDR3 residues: CASSYGQDSYEQYF. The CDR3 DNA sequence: TGCGCCAGCAGCTACGGACAGGATTCCTACGAGCAGTACTTC.